This T cell receptor (beta chain) was documented in a study of T cell responses to AZD1222 COVID-19 vaccine. Findings and limits, study-wide: A rise in Spike-specific TCR breadth and depth followed two AZD1222 doses. Baseline seropositivity occurred in only a handful of AZD1222 recipients. Most donors were white British, females outnumbered males, and clonal diversity was possibly underestimated.

CDR1 is MNHNS, CDR2 SASEGT, per germline. V lost 1 base, J lost 6 bases, and 12 bases lay in between. This CDR3 spans 14 amino acids. Profiling relied on immunoSEQ multiplex PCR, and the TCRdb table lists in-frame clones only, not all of them. The sample has around 170,000 clones, around 88% seen once. Turning to this clone: Antigen specificity is unknown.

Second-dose intervals near 4 or 12 weeks were combined. The source was peripheral blood, collected 28 days after the second AZD1222 dose. The V and J genes are TRBV6-1 and TRBJ1-2; D perhaps matches TRBD1 (5 bases). The sequence was obtained from an adult who received the AZD1222 COVID-19 vaccine. CDR3 in amino acids: CASSEVGTGDGYTF. DNA for the CDR3: TGTGCCAGCAGTGAAGTCGGAACGGGGGATGGCTACACCTTC.